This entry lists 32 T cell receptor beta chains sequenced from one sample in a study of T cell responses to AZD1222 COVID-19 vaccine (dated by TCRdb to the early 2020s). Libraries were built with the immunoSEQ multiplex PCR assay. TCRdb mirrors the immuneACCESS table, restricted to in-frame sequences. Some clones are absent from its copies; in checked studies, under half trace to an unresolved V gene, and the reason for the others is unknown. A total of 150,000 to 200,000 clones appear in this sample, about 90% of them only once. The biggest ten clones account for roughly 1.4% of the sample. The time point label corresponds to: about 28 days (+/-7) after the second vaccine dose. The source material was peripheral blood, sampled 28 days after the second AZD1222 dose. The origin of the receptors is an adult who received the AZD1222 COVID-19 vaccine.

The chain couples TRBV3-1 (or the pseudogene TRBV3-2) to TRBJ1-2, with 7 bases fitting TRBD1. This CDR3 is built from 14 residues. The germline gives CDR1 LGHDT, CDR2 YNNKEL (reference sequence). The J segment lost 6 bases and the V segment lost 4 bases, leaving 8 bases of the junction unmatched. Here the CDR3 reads CASSRLGGGDGYTF. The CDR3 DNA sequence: TGTGCCAGCAGCCGCCTAGGGGGCGGGGATGGCTACACCTTC.

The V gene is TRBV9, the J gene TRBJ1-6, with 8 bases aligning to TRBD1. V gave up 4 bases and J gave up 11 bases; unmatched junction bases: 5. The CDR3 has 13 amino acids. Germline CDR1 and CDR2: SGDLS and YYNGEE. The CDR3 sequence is CASSPGQGTPLHF. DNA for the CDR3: TGTGCCAGCAGCCCAGGACAGGGTACACCCCTCCACTTT.

The CDR3 protein is CASSERALGASNQPQHF. CDR3 nucleotide sequence: TGTGCCAGCAGTGAACGGGCGTTAGGGGCTAGCAATCAGCCCCAGCATTTT. The chain is built from TRBV6-1 and TRBJ1-5, with D tentatively TRBD1 (5 bases). Germline CDR1 reads MNHNS; CDR2 reads SASEGT. CDR3 length: 17 amino acids. The V gene lost 2 bases and the J gene lost 0 bases, with 14 bases spanning the gap.

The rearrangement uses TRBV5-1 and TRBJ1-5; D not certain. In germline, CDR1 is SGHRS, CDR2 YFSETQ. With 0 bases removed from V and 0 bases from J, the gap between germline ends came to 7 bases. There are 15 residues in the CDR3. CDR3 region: CASSLGENSNQPQHF. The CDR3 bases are TGCGCCAGCAGCTTGGGGGAAAATAGCAATCAGCCCCAGCATTTT.

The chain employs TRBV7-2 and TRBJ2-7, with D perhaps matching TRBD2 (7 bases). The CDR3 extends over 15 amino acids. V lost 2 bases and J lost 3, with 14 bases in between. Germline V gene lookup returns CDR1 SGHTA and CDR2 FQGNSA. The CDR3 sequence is CASSLRGGRSYEQYF. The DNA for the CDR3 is TGTGCCAGCAGCTTAAGGGGGGGCAGGAGCTACGAGCAGTACTTC. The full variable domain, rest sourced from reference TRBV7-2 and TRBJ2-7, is GAGVSQSPSNKVTEKGKDVELRCDPISGHTALYWYRQSLGQGLEFLIYFQGNSAPDKSGLPSDRFSAERTGGSVSTLTIQRTQQEDSAVYLCASSLRGGRSYEQYFGPGTRLTVT.

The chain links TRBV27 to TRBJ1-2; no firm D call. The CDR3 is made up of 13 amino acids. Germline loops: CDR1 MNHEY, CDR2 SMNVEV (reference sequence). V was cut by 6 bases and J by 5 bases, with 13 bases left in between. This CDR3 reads CASRGAPGYGYTF. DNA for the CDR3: TGTGCCAGCAGGGGAGCTCCCGGGTATGGCTACACCTTC.

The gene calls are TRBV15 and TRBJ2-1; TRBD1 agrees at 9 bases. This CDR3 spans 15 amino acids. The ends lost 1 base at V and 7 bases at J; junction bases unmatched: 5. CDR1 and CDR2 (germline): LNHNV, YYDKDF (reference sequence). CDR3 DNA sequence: TGTGCCACCAGCAGAGCACAGGGGGCGCAGAATGAGCAGTTCTTC. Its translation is CATSRAQGAQNEQFF. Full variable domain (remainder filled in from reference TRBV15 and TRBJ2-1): DAMVIQNPRYQVTQFGKPVTLSCSQTLNHNVMYWYQQKSSQAPKLLFHYYDKDFNNEADTPDNFQSRRPNTSFCFLDIRSPGLGDTAMYLCATSRAQGAQNEQFFGPGTRLTVL.

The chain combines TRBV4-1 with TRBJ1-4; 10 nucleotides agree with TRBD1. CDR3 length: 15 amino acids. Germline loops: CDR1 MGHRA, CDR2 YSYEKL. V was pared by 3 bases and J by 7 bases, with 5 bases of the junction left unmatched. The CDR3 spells CASSQPGQGTEKLFF. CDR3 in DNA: TGCGCCAGCAGCCAGCCGGGACAGGGGACTGAAAAACTGTTTTTT.

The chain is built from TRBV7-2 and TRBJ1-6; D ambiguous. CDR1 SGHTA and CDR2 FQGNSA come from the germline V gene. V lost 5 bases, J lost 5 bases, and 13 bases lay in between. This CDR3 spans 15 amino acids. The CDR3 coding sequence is TGTGCCAGCAGCCTAACGACGGTCGATAATTCACCCCTCCACTTT. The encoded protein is CASSLTTVDNSPLHF. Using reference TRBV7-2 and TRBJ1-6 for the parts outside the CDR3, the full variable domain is GAGVSQSPSNKVTEKGKDVELRCDPISGHTALYWYRQSLGQGLEFLIYFQGNSAPDKSGLPSDRFSAERTGGSVSTLTIQRTQQEDSAVYLCASSLTTVDNSPLHFGNGTRLTVT.

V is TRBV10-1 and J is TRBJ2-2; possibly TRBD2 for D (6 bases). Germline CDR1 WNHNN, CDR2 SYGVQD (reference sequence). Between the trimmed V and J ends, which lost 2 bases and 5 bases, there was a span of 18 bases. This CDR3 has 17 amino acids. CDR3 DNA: TGCGCCAGCAGTGAGGGTTCCCCGCGGGGTCCGACCGGGGAGCTGTTTTTT. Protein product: CASSEGSPRGPTGELFF.

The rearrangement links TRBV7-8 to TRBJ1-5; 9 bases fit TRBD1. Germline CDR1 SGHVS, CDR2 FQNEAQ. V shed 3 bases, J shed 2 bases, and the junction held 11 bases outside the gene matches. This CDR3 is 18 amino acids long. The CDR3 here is CASSFAGTGNPGNQPQHF. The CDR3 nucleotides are TGTGCCAGCAGCTTTGCCGGGACAGGGAATCCGGGCAATCAGCCCCAGCATTTT.

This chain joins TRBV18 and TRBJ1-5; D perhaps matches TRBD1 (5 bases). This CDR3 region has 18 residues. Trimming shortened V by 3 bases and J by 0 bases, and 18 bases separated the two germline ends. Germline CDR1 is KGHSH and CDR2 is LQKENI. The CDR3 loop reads CASSPVGTTEYSNQPQHF. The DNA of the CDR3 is TGTGCCAGCTCACCTGTCGGGACGACAGAATATAGCAATCAGCCCCAGCATTTT.

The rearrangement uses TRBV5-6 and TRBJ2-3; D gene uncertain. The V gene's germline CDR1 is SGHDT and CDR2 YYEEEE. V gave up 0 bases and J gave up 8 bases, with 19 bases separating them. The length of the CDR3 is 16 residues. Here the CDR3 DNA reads TGTGCCAGCAGCTTGGGTATTAGCCTCCCGGTGGGTACGCAGTATTTT. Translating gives CASSLGISLPVGTQYF.

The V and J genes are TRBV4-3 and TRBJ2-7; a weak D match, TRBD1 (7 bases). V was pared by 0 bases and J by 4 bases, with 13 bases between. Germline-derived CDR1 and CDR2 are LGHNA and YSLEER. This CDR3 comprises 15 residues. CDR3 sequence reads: CASSQDPQGRYEQYF. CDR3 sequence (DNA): TGCGCCAGCAGCCAAGACCCACAGGGGAGGTACGAGCAGTACTTC.

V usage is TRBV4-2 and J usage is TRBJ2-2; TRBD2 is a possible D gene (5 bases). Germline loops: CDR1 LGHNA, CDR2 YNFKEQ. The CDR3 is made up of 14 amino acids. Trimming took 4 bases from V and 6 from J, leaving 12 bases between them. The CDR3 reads CASSPYQDSGELFF. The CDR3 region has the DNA TGTGCCAGCAGCCCCTACCAGGACTCCGGGGAGCTGTTTTTT.

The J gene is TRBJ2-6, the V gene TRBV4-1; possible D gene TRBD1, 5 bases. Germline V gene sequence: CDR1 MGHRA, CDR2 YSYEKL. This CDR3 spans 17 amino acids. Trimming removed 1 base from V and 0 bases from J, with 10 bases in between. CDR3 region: CASSQGGAISGANVLTF. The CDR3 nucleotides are TGCGCCAGCAGCCAAGGTGGGGCCATCTCTGGGGCCAACGTCCTGACTTTC.

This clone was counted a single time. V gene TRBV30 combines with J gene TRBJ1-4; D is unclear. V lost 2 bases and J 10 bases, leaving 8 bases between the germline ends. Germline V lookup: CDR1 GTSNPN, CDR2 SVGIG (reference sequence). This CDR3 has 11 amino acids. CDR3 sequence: CAWSLQRKLFF. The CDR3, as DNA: TGTGCCTGGAGTTTGCAAAGAAAACTGTTTTTT.

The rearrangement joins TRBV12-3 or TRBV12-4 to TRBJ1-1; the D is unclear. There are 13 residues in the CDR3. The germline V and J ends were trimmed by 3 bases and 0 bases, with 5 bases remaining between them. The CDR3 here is CASSLTVNTEAFF. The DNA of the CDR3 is TGTGCCAGCAGTTTGACGGTGAACACTGAAGCTTTCTTT.

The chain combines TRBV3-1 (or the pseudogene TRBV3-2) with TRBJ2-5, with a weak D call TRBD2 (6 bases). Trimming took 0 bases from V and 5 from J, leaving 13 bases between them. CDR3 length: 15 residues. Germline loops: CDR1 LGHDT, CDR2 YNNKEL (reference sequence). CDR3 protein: CASSQDPRRGETQYF. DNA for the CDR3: TGTGCCAGCAGCCAAGACCCGAGGCGGGGTGAGACCCAGTACTTC.

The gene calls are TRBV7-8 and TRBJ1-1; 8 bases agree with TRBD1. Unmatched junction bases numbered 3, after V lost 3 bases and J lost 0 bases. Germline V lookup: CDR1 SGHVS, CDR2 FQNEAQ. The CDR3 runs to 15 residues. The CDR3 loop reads CASSFRTGMNTEAFF. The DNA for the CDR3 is TGTGCCAGCAGCTTTAGGACAGGGATGAACACTGAAGCTTTCTTT.

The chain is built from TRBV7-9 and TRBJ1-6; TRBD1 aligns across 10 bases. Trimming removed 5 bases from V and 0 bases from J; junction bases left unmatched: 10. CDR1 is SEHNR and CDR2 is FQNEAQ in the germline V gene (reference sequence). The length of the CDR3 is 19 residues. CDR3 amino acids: CASSQGQGIIDSYNSPLHF. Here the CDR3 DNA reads TGTGCCAGCAGCCAGGGACAGGGGATAATTGACTCCTATAATTCACCCCTCCACTTT.

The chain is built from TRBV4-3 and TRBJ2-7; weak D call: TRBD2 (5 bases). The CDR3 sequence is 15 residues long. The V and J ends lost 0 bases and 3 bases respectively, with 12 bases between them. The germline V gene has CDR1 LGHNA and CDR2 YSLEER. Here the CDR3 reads CASSQELRLYYEQYF. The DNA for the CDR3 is TGCGCCAGCAGCCAAGAGCTGCGACTATACTACGAGCAGTACTTC.

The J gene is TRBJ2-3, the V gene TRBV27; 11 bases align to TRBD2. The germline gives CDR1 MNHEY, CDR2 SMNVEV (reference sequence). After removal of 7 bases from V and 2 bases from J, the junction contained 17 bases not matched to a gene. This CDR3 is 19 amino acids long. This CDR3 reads CASKPGTSGFGRVTDTQYF. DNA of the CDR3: TGTGCCAGCAAGCCCGGGACTAGCGGTTTCGGAAGGGTCACAGATACGCAGTATTTT.

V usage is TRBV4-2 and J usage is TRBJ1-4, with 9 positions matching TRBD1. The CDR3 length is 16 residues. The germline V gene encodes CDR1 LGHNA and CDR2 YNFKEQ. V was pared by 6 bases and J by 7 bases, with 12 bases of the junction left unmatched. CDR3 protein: CASRSRDRERGEKLFF. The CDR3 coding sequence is TGTGCCAGCAGGTCCCGGGACAGGGAGAGGGGTGAAAAACTGTTTTTT.

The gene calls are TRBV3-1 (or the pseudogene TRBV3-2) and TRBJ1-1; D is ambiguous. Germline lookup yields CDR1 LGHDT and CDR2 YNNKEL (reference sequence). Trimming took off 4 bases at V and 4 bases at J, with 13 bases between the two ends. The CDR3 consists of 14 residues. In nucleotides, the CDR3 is TGTGCCAGCAGCCCCAGGCACAGTGCCACTGAAGCTTTCTTT. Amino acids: CASSPRHSATEAFF.

The CDR3 sequence: CASSPRGLASYEQYF. CDR3 coding DNA: TGTGCCAGCAGCCCCCGGGGACTAGCGTCCTACGAGCAGTACTTC. V usage is TRBV7-2 and J usage is TRBJ2-7, with 10 bases fitting TRBD2. The V and J ends lost 5 bases and 1 base, in that order; junction bases with no gene match: 5. The CDR3 spans 15 residues. Germline lookup yields CDR1 SGHTA and CDR2 FQGNSA.

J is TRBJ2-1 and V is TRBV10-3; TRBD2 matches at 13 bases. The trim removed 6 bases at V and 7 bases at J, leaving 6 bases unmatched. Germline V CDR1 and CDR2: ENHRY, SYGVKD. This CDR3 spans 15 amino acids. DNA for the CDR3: TGTGCCATCAGAAACGGGACTAGCGGGAAGAATGAGCAGTTCTTC. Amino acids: CAIRNGTSGKNEQFF.

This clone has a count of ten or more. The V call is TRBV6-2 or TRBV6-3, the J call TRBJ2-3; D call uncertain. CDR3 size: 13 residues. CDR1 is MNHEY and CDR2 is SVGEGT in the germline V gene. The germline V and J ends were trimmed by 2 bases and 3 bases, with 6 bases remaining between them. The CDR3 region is CASSYTETDTQYF. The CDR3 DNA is TGTGCCAGCAGTTACACTGAGACAGATACGCAGTATTTT.

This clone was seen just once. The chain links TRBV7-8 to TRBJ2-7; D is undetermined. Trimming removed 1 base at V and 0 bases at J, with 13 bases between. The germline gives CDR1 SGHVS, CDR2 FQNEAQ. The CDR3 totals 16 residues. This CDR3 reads CASSLGGSGGSYEQYF. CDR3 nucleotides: TGTGCCAGCAGCTTAGGGGGATCGGGTGGCTCCTACGAGCAGTACTTC.

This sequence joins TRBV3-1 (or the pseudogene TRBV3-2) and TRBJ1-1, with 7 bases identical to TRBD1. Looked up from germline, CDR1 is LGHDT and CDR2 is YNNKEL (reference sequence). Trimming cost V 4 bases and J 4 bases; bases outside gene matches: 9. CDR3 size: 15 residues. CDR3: CASSPLSGGGTEAFF. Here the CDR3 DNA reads TGTGCCAGCAGCCCTCTATCAGGGGGTGGCACTGAAGCTTTCTTT.

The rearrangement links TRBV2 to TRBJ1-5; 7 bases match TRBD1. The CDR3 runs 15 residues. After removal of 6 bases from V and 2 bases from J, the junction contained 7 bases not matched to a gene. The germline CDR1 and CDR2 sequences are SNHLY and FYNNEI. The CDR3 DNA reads TGTGCCAGCAGCTCCGGACAGGTGGGCAATCAGCCCCAGCATTTT. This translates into CASSSGQVGNQPQHF.

The CDR3 sequence is CASSYSTSAEAFF. In nucleotides, the CDR3 is TGTGCCAGCAGTTACTCGACAAGCGCTGAAGCTTTCTTT. The gene calls are TRBV6-2 or TRBV6-3 and TRBJ1-1; D not resolved. Trimming cost V 0 bases and J 6 bases, with 8 bases left between them. Germline loops: CDR1 MNHEY, CDR2 SVGEGT. The CDR3 covers 13 residues.